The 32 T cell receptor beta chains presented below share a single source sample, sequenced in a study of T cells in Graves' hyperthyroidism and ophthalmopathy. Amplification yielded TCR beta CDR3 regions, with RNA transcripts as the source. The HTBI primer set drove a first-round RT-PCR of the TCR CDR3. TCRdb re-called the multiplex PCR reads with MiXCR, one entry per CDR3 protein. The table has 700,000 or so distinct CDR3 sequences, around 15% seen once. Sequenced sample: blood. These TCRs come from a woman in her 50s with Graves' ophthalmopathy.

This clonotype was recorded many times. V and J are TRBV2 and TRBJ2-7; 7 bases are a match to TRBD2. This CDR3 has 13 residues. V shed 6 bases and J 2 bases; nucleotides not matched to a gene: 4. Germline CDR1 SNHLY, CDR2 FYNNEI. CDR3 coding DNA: TGTGCCAGCAGATCCCTAGCGGCCTACGAGCAGTACTTC. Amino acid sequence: CASRSLAAYEQYF.

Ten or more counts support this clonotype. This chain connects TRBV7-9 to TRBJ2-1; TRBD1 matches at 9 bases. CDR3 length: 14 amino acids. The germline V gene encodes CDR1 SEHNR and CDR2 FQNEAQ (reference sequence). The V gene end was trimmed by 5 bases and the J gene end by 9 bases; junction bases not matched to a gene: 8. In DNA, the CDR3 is TGTGCCAGCAGCCCCGAACAGGGGGCGCCTGAGCAGTTCTTC. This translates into CASSPEQGAPEQFF.

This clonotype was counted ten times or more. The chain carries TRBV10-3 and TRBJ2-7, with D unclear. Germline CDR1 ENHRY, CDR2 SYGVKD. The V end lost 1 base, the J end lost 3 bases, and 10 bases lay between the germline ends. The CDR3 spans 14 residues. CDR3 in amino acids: CAISEFLGSYEQYF. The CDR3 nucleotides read TGTGCCATCAGTGAGTTTCTTGGTAGCTACGAGCAGTACTTC.

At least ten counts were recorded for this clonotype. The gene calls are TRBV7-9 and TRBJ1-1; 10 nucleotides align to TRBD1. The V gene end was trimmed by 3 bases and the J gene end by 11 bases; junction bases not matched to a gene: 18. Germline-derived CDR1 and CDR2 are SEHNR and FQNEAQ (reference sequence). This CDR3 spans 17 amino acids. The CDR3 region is CASSFRDRGLEVSTAFF. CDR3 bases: TGTGCCAGCAGCTTCCGGGACAGGGGCCTTGAAGTGAGTACGGCTTTCTTT.

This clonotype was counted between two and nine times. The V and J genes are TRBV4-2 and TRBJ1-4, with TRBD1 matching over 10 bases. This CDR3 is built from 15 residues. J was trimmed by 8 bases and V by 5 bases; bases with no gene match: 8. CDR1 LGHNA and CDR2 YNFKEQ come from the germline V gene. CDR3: CASSNTGTGDEKLFF. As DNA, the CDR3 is TGTGCCAGCAGCAACACCGGGACAGGGGACGAAAAACTGTTTTTT.

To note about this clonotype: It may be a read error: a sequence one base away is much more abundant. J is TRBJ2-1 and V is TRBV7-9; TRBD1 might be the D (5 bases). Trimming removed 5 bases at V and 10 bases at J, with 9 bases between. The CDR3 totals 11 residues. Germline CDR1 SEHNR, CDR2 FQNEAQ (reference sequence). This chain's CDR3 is CASSAGSEQFF. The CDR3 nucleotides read TGTGCCAGCAGCGCAGGGTCGGAGCAGTTCTTC.

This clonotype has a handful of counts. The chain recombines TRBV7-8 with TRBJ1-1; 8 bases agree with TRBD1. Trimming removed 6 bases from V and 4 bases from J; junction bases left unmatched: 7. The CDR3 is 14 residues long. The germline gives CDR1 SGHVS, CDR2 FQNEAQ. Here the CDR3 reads CASREGQGFTEAFF. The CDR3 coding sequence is TGTGCCAGCAGAGAAGGACAGGGCTTCACTGAAGCTTTCTTT. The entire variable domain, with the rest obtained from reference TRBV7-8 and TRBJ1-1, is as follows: GAGVSQSPRYKVAKRGQDVALRCDPISGHVSLFWYQQALGQGPEFLTYFQNEAQLDKSGLPSDRFFAERPEGSVSTLKIQRTQQEDSAVYLCASREGQGFTEAFFGQGTRLTVV.

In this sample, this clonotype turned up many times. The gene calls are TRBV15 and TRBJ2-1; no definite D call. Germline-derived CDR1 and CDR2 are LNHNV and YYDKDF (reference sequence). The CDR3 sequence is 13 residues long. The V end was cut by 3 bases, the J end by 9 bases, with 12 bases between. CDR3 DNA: TGTGCCACCAGCAGGGAGCTCTGGGGTGAGCAGTTCTTC. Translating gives CATSRELWGEQFF.

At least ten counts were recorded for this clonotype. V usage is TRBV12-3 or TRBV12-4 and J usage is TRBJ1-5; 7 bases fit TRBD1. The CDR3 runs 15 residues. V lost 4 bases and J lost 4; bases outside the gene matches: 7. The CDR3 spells CASSSGQVLNQPQHF. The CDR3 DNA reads TGTGCCAGCAGTTCTGGACAGGTCCTTAATCAGCCCCAGCATTTT.

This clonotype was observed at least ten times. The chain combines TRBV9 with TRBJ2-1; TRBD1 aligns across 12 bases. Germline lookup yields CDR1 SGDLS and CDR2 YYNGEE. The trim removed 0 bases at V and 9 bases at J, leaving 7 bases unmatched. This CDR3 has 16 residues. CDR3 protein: CASSVGGGTGGTEQFF. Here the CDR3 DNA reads TGTGCCAGCAGCGTAGGGGGGGGGACAGGGGGCACTGAGCAGTTCTTC.

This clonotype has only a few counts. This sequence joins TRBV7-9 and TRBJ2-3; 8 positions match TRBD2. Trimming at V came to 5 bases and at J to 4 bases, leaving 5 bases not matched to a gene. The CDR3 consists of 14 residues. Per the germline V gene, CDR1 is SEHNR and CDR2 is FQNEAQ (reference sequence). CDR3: CASSPTSAADTQYF. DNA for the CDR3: TGTGCCAGCAGCCCGACTAGCGCAGCAGATACGCAGTATTTT.

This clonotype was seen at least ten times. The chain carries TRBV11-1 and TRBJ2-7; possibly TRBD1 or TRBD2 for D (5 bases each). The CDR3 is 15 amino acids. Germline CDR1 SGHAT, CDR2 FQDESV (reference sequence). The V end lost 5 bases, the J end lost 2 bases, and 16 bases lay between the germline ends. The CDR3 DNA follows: TGTGCCAGCAGCCCTCCTGGGACGGCAACCTACGAGCAGTACTTC. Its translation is CASSPPGTATYEQYF.

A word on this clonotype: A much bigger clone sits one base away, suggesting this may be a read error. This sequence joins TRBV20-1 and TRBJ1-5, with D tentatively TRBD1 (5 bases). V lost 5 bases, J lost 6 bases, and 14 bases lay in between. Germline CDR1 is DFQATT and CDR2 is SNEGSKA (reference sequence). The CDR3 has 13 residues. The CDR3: CSAGAGISQPQHF. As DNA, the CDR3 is TGCAGTGCTGGGGCAGGGATCTCTCAGCCCCAGCATTTT.

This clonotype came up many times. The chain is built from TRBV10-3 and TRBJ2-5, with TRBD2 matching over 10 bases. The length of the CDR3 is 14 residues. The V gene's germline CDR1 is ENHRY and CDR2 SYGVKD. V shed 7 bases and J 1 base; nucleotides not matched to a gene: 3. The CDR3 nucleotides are TGTGCCATCAAGCGGGAGGGTTCCCAAGAGACCCAGTACTTC. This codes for CAIKREGSQETQYF.

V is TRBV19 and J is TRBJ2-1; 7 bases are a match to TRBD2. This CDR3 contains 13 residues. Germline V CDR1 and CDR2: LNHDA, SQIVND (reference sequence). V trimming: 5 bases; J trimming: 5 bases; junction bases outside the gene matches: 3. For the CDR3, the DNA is TGTGCCAGTAGTTCTAGCGGACACAATGAGCAGTTCTTC. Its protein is CASSSSGHNEQFF.

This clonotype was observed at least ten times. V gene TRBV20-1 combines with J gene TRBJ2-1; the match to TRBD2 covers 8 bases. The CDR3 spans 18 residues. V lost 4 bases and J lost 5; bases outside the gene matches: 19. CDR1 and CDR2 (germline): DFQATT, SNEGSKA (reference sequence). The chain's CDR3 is CSATLVPLTSGPNNEQFF. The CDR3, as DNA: TGCAGTGCTACCCTGGTGCCCCTTACTAGCGGTCCTAACAATGAGCAGTTCTTC.

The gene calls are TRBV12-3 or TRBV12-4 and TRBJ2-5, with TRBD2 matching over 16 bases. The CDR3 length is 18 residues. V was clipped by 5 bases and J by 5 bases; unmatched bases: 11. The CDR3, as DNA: TGTGCCAGCAGTCCTGGGACTAGCGGGAGGGTCTCAAGGGAGACCCAGTACTTC. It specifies CASSPGTSGRVSRETQYF.

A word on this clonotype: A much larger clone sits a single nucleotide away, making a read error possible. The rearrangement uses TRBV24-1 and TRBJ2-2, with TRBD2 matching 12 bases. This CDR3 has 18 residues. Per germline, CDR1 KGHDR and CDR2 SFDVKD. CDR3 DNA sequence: TGTGCCACCAGTGGGCCGACTAGCGGGAGCGTCAACACCGGGAAGCTGTTTTTT. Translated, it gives CATSGPTSGSVNTGKLFF.

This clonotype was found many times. The CDR3 spells CASSRRLAVAYEQYF. DNA for the CDR3: TGTGCCAGCAGCCGTCGACTAGCAGTAGCCTACGAGCAGTACTTC. The chain combines TRBV7-6 with TRBJ2-7; the match to TRBD2 covers 7 bases. V was pared by 5 bases and J by 2 bases, with 9 bases of the junction left unmatched. The CDR3 totals 15 residues. Germline V gene lookup returns CDR1 SGHVS and CDR2 FNYEAQ.

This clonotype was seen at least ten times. CDR3 in amino acids: CASSRGAQEGQPQHF. CDR3 DNA sequence: TGTGCCAGCAGCCGGGGAGCACAAGAAGGTCAGCCCCAGCATTTT. The chain carries TRBV7-2 and TRBJ1-5, with D hard to call. Deletions cut 5 bases from V and 6 bases from J, with 17 bases between. CDR3 length: 15 amino acids. From germline, CDR1 is SGHTA and CDR2 FQGNSA.

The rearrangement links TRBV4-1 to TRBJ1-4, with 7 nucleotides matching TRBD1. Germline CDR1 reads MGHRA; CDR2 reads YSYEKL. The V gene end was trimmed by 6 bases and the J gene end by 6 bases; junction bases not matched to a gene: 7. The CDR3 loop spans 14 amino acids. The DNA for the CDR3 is TGCGCCAGCAGTACGACAGGGACGGATGAAAAACTGTTTTTT. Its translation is CASSTTGTDEKLFF.

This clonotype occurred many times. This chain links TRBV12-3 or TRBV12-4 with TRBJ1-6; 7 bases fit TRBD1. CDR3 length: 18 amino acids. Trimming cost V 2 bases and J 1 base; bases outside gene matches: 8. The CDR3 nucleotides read TGTGCCAGCAGTTTAAGGTTTGGACAGGAGTCCTATAATTCACCCCTCCACTTT. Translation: CASSLRFGQESYNSPLHF.

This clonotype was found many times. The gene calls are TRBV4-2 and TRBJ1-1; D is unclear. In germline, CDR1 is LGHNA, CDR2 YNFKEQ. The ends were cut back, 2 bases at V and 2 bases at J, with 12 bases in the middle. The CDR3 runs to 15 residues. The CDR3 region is CASSQITAPNTEAFF. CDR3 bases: TGTGCCAGCAGCCAAATCACAGCACCCAACACTGAAGCTTTCTTT.

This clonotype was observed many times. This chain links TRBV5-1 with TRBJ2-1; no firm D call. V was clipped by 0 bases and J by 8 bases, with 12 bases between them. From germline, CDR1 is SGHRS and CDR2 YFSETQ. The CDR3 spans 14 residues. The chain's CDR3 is CASSLEGITYEQFF. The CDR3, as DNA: TGCGCCAGCAGCTTGGAAGGGATCACGTATGAGCAGTTCTTC.

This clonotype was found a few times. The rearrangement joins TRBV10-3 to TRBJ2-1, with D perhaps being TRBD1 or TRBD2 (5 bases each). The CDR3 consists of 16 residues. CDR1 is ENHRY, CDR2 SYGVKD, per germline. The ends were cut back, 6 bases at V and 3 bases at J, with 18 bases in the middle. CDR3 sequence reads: CAISPPSGPIYNEQFF. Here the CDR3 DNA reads TGTGCCATCAGCCCACCATCGGGACCCATCTACAATGAGCAGTTCTTC.

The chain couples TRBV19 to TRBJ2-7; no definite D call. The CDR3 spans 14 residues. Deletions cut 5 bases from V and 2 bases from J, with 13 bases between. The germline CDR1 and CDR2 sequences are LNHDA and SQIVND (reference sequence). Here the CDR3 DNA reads TGTGCCAGTAGTGTCGGCGATCGTACCTACGAGCAGTACTTC. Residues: CASSVGDRTYEQYF. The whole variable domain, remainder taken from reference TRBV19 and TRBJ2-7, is DGGITQSPKYLFRKEGQNVTLSCEQNLNHDAMYWYRQDPGQGLRLIYYSQIVNDFQKGDIAEGYSVSREKKESFPLTVTSAQKNPTAFYLCASSVGDRTYEQYFGPGTRLTVT.

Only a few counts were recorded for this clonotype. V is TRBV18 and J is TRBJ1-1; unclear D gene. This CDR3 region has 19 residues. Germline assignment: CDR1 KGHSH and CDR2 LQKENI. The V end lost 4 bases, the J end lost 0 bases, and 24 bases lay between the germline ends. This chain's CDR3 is CASSLFPIGRDWMNTEAFF. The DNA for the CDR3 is TGTGCCAGCTCACTATTTCCGATTGGGAGGGATTGGATGAACACTGAAGCTTTCTTT. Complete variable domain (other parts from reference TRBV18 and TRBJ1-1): NAGVMQNPRHLVRRRGQEARLRCSPMKGHSHVYWYRQLPEEGLKFMVYLQKENIIDESGMPKERFSAEFPKEGPSILRIQQVVRGDSAAYFCASSLFPIGRDWMNTEAFFGQGTRLTVV.

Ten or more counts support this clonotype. The CDR3 loop reads CATQKPGTDRGAFF. The CDR3 DNA is TGTGCCACCCAGAAACCTGGGACAGACAGGGGAGCTTTCTTT. The J gene is TRBJ1-1, the V gene TRBV28; 8 bases agree with TRBD1. CDR1 is MDHEN and CDR2 is SYDVKM in the germline V gene. The length of the CDR3 is 14 residues. J lost 10 bases, V lost 10 bases, and 17 bases had no gene match.

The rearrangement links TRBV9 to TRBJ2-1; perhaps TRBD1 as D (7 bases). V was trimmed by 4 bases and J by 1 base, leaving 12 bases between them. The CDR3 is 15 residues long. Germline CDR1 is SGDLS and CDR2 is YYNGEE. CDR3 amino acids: CASSTAGQSYNEQFF. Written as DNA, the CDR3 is TGTGCCAGCAGCACCGCGGGACAGTCCTACAATGAGCAGTTCTTC.

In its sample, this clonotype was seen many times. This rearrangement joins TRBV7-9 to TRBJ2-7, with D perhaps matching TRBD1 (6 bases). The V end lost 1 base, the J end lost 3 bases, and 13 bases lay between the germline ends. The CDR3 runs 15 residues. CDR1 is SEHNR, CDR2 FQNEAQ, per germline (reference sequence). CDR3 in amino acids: CASSLVPGDGYEQYF. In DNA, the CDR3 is TGTGCCAGCAGCTTAGTTCCAGGGGACGGCTACGAGCAGTACTTC.

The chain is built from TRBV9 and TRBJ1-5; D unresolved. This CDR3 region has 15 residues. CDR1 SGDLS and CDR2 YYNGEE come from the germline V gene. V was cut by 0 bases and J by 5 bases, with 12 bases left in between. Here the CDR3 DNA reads TGTGCCAGCAGCGTAGGTTGGGGAAGCGATCAGCCCCAGCATTTT. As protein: CASSVGWGSDQPQHF.

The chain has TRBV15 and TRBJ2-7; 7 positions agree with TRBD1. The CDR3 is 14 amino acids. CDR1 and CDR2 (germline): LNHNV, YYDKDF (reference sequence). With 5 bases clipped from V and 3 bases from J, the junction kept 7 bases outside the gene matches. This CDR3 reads CATSPRGQSYEQYF. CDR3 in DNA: TGTGCCACCAGCCCAAGGGGACAGAGCTACGAGCAGTACTTC.